The 30 T cell receptor beta chains in this list originate from one sample, sequenced in a study of Ad26.COV2.S vaccination and SARS-CoV-2 variants. Sequenced by immunoSEQ multiplex PCR; TCRdb stores in-frame clones only, minus some. The repertoire holds over 300,000 clones, with 83% as singletons. Treatment of the sample: about 20 received Ad26.COV2.S at low or high dose, single or two shots; five or six received placebo; per-sample allocation not given. It was on day 63 after the first vaccine or placebo injection that samples were taken. The sample consisted of peripheral blood, taken in a trial of Ad26.COV2.S vaccine versus placebo. These TCRs come from a person aged 18-60 years who received the Ad26.COV2.S COVID-19 vaccine or a placebo.

V is TRBV28 and J is TRBJ2-5; D may correspond to TRBD1 or TRBD2 (5 bases each). Trimming took off 5 bases at V and 4 bases at J, with 20 bases between the two ends. The V gene's germline CDR1 is MDHEN and CDR2 SYDVKM. This CDR3 region has 16 residues. The CDR3 reads CASSPSGTARAETQYF. For the CDR3, the DNA is TGTGCCAGCAGTCCATCCGGGACGGCCAGGGCAGAGACCCAGTACTTC. The full variable domain, with the rest looked up from reference TRBV28 and TRBJ2-5, is DVKVTQSSRYLVKRTGEKVFLECVQDMDHENMFWYRQDPGLGLRLIYFSYDVKMKEKGDIPEGYSVSREKKERFSLILESASTNQTSMYLCASSPSGTARAETQYFGPGTRLLVL.

This clone was detected once. The rearrangement uses TRBV19 and TRBJ1-1; TRBD1 aligns across 7 bases. The junction had 12 bases not matched to a gene; V was cut back by 5 bases and J by 6 bases. CDR1 and CDR2 from the germline V gene are LNHDA and SQIVND (reference sequence). CDR3 length equals 15 residues. The CDR3: CASSERTGLRPEAFF. The CDR3, as DNA: TGTGCCAGTAGTGAAAGGACAGGTCTAAGACCTGAAGCTTTCTTT.

The V and J genes are TRBV2 and TRBJ2-1, with TRBD2 matching 8 bases. This CDR3 has 15 residues. V gave up 1 base and J gave up 3 bases; unmatched junction bases: 2. Germline loops: CDR1 SNHLY, CDR2 FYNNEI. The CDR3 protein is CASSEGLARYNEQFF. The CDR3 nucleotides read TGTGCCAGCAGTGAAGGACTAGCGCGCTACAATGAGCAGTTCTTC.

The table lists this clone with a few counts. V gene TRBV7-2 combines with J gene TRBJ1-1; TRBD1 aligns across 9 bases. This CDR3 contains 16 residues. Germline trimming cut 6 bases from V and 4 bases from J; bases unmatched to any gene: 12. Germline CDR1 SGHTA, CDR2 FQGNSA. Written as DNA, the CDR3 is TGTGCCAGCAGGTCACAGGGGGCTATTAGGGGCACTGAAGCTTTCTTT. Translated: CASRSQGAIRGTEAFF.

CDR3: CASSPLAGGPNEQFF. For the CDR3, the DNA is TGTGCCAGCAGCCCGCTAGCGGGAGGGCCGAATGAGCAGTTCTTC. The V call is TRBV7-9, the J call TRBJ2-1, with 12 bases that match TRBD2. This CDR3 region has 15 residues. Germline CDR1 reads SEHNR; CDR2 reads FQNEAQ (reference sequence). V dropped 5 bases and J dropped 7; count of bases not matched to a gene: 6.

The J gene is TRBJ2-1, the V gene TRBV28, with 11 bases matching TRBD2. The germline gives CDR1 MDHEN, CDR2 SYDVKM. With 7 bases clipped from V and 9 bases from J, the junction kept 11 bases outside the gene matches. The CDR3 contains 15 residues. The CDR3 coding sequence is TGTGCCAGCAAGGTAGCGGGGGGGCCGAGGAGTGAGCAGTTCTTC. This encodes CASKVAGGPRSEQFF.

The chain has TRBV3-1 (or the pseudogene TRBV3-2) and TRBJ2-2; unclear D gene. Between the trimmed V and J ends, which lost 6 bases and 6 bases, there was a span of 11 bases. CDR3 length: 13 amino acids. CDR1 and CDR2 (germline): LGHDT, YNNKEL (reference sequence). The CDR3 reads CASRRTWSGELFF. CDR3 nucleotides: TGTGCCAGCAGAAGAACGTGGTCCGGGGAGCTGTTTTTT.

This chain connects TRBV14 to TRBJ1-5; weak D call: TRBD1 (5 bases). Deletions cut 1 base from V and 7 bases from J, with 8 bases between. This CDR3 has 13 residues. The germline CDR1 and CDR2 sequences are SGHDN and FVKESK. DNA of the CDR3: TGTGCCAGCAGCCAAGCACAGGCACAGCCCCAGCATTTT. This encodes CASSQAQAQPQHF.

This clone was seen only a few times. The chain carries TRBV29-1 and TRBJ1-6, with a weak D call TRBD1 (5 bases). Germline V lookup: CDR1 SQVTM, CDR2 ANQGSEA. Trimming cost V 0 bases and J 3 bases, with 9 bases left between them. The CDR3 is 15 amino acids. The chain's CDR3 is CSVEDPGRYNSPLHF. The CDR3 coding sequence is TGCAGCGTTGAAGATCCGGGACGCTATAATTCACCCCTCCACTTT.

The rearrangement links TRBV29-1 to TRBJ1-1, with TRBD1 as a possible D gene (5 bases). V shed 2 bases and J shed 5 bases, with 18 bases lying between them. Germline V gene data show CDR1 as SQVTM and CDR2 as ANQGSEA. The length of the CDR3 is 15 residues. Written as DNA, the CDR3 is TGCAGCGTTGAACCCCAATTCAGGGAGTATACTGAAGCTTTCTTT. Amino acids: CSVEPQFREYTEAFF.

The chain is built from TRBV10-3 and TRBJ2-7; 10 bases are a match to TRBD1. V lost 6 bases, J lost 6 bases, and 5 bases stayed unmatched. Per the germline V gene, CDR1 is ENHRY and CDR2 is SYGVKD. The CDR3 extends over 13 amino acids. CDR3 region: CAISPDRGREQYF. In DNA, the CDR3 is TGTGCCATCAGCCCAGACAGGGGGCGCGAGCAGTACTTC.

This chain uses TRBV10-3 with TRBJ2-5, with 9 bases that match TRBD1. CDR3 length: 15 amino acids. Looked up from germline, CDR1 is ENHRY and CDR2 is SYGVKD. Trimming took 3 bases from V and 5 from J; bases not matched to a gene: 7. The CDR3 sequence is CAISDRDRVGETQYF. DNA for the CDR3: TGTGCCATCAGTGACCGGGACAGGGTCGGGGAGACCCAGTACTTC.

The chain recombines TRBV6-5 with TRBJ1-1, with a weak D call TRBD1 (6 bases). The CDR3 extends over 14 amino acids. The germline V gene has CDR1 MNHEY and CDR2 SVGAGI. The V end lost 7 bases, the J end lost 8 bases, and 20 bases lay between the germline ends. The CDR3 is CASIKDRTIGEAFF. The CDR3 nucleotides read TGTGCCAGCATAAAGGACAGAACTATCGGAGAAGCTTTCTTT.

Comment on this clone: Other DNA variants within this sample encode the same CDR3. V is TRBV27 and J is TRBJ2-7, with D perhaps TRBD1 (5 bases). V gave up 6 bases and J gave up 4 bases, with 10 bases separating them. The CDR3 contains 12 residues. CDR1 is MNHEY, CDR2 SMNVEV, per germline (reference sequence). The CDR3 region is CASRGLGYEQYF. CDR3 sequence (DNA): TGTGCCAGCAGGGGGCTCGGATACGAGCAGTACTTC.

A note on this clone: Since no conserved phenylalanine or tryptophan closes the CDR3, a read error is the likely cause. It is unclear where the CDR3 begins or ends on the DNA, so no DNA is shown, and the CDR3 is as TCRdb lists it. The chain employs TRBV28 and TRBJ2-7; TRBD1 was called by the table and not checked on the DNA. With termini counted, the CDR3 has 9 amino acids. Germline V gene data show CDR1 as MDHEN and CDR2 as SYDVKM. CDR3: CASTPGQVL.

The chain employs TRBV11-3 and TRBJ1-1; D unclear. Germline V gene lookup returns CDR1 SGHNT and CDR2 YENEEA. This CDR3 has 14 amino acids. Trimming cost V 0 bases and J 5 bases, with 10 bases left between them. The CDR3 sequence: CASSLDRGETEAFF. CDR3 DNA sequence: TGTGCCAGCAGCTTAGATCGCGGGGAGACTGAAGCTTTCTTT.

The V and J genes are TRBV4-1 and TRBJ2-1; tentative D call: TRBD2 (5 bases). V lost 1 base and J lost 10, with 11 bases in between. There are 13 residues in the CDR3. CDR1 and CDR2 (germline): MGHRA, YSYEKL. CDR3 sequence (DNA): TGCGCCAGCAGCCAAGTATTCAGCGGAGAGCAGTTCTTC. Encoded protein: CASSQVFSGEQFF.

The J gene is TRBJ2-3, the V gene TRBV27; no definite D call. Trimming took 8 bases from V and 0 from J, leaving 12 bases between them. Germline CDR1 MNHEY, CDR2 SMNVEV (reference sequence). The CDR3 has 14 amino acids. DNA of the CDR3: TGTGCCAGCTCCCCGGTCGCTAGCACAGATACGCAGTATTTT. As protein: CASSPVASTDTQYF.

The rearrangement uses TRBV5-1 and TRBJ1-6; a weak D match, TRBD1 (6 bases). Germline lookup yields CDR1 SGHRS and CDR2 YFSETQ. Trimming removed 0 bases from V and 8 bases from J, with 9 bases in between. This CDR3 is 14 amino acids long. The DNA for the CDR3 is TGCGCCAGCAGCTTGGGGCGGACAGATTCACCCCTCCACTTT. Residues: CASSLGRTDSPLHF. Full variable domain (outside the CDR3, taken from reference TRBV5-1 and TRBJ1-6): KAGVTQTPRYLIKTRGQQVTLSCSPISGHRSVSWYQQTPGQGLQFLFEYFSETQRNKGNFPGRFSGRQFSNSRSEMNVSTLELGDSALYLCASSLGRTDSPLHFGNGTRLTVT.

This chain uses TRBV5-4 with TRBJ2-2; D is undetermined. Deletions cut 4 bases from V and 6 bases from J, with 13 bases between. The CDR3 runs to 14 residues. Germline loops: CDR1 SGHNT, CDR2 YYREEE (reference sequence). The CDR3 DNA follows: TGTGCCAGCAGCCCTCGGCCGGGTGCCGGGGAGCTGTTTTTT. This encodes CASSPRPGAGELFF.

CDR3 DNA: TGTGCCAGCAGGGGACAGGGGTTGAACACTGAAGCTTTCTTT. It yields the protein CASRGQGLNTEAFF. The J gene is TRBJ1-1, the V gene TRBV6-5; 10 nucleotides agree with TRBD1. The CDR3 extends over 14 amino acids. V lost 6 bases and J lost 0; bases outside the gene matches: 1. Germline V gene sequence: CDR1 MNHEY, CDR2 SVGAGI.

The V call is TRBV6-2 or TRBV6-3, the J call TRBJ2-7; TRBD1 is a possible D gene (6 bases). Germline V gives CDR1 MNHEY, CDR2 SVGEGT. The V and J ends lost 4 bases and 2 bases respectively, with 9 bases between them. This CDR3 contains 13 residues. CDR3 loop: CASSLDSPYEQYF. The CDR3 bases are TGTGCCAGCAGTTTGGACAGCCCCTACGAGCAGTACTTC.

The chain has TRBV28 and TRBJ2-4; 13 nucleotides match TRBD2. V lost 11 bases and J lost 0; bases outside the gene matches: 19. The CDR3 totals 20 residues. CDR1 and CDR2 from the germline V gene are MDHEN and SYDVKM. The CDR3 here is CAGPLVFGLAGALAKNIQYF. In DNA, the CDR3 is TGTGCCGGACCCCTAGTTTTCGGACTAGCGGGGGCACTAGCCAAAAACATTCAGTACTTC.

This clone was recorded only once. V and J are TRBV23-1 and TRBJ1-2; no reliable D call. TRBV23-1 is an ORF, with its function uncertain. Trimming pared 0 bases from V and 10 bases from J, leaving 12 bases between. There are 13 residues in the CDR3. The CDR3 bases are TGCGCCAGCAGTCAATCGCCGGGCACTCACTACACCTTC. Residues: CASSQSPGTHYTF.

The genes are TRBV4-1 and TRBJ2-1; possibly TRBD2 for D (6 bases). The CDR3 sequence is 16 residues long. V was clipped by 3 bases and J by 9 bases, with 21 bases between them. Germline CDR1 MGHRA, CDR2 YSYEKL. In DNA form, the CDR3 reads TGCGCCAGCAGCCAGGAGGGGAGCAACCACCTAACTGAGCAGTTCTTC. Translation gives CASSQEGSNHLTEQFF.

V and J are TRBV6-2 or TRBV6-3 and TRBJ1-1; 7 bases map to TRBD1. CDR1 is MNHEY, CDR2 SVGEGT, per germline. The CDR3 contains 18 residues. The J segment lost 6 bases and the V segment lost 2 bases, leaving 18 bases of the junction unmatched. CDR3 residues: CASSYRPHLTGSIAEAFF. The CDR3 nucleotides are TGTGCCAGCAGTTACCGTCCTCATCTGACAGGGTCAATAGCTGAAGCTTTCTTT.

The chain uses TRBV5-1 and TRBJ2-7; no clear D. In germline, CDR1 is SGHRS, CDR2 YFSETQ. The CDR3 loop spans 15 amino acids. V was pared by 4 bases and J by 0 bases, with 14 bases between. CDR3 sequence (DNA): TGCGCCAGCAGCCTGAATCTAGGTCCCTCCTACGAGCAGTACTTC. This gives the protein CASSLNLGPSYEQYF. Based on the CDR3 plus reference TRBV5-1 and TRBJ2-7, the full variable domain is KAGVTQTPRYLIKTRGQQVTLSCSPISGHRSVSWYQQTPGQGLQFLFEYFSETQRNKGNFPGRFSGRQFSNSRSEMNVSTLELGDSALYLCASSLNLGPSYEQYFGPGTRLTVT.

The CDR3 loop is CASIHYSGGEQYF. The CDR3 DNA reads TGTGCCAGCATCCATTACTCTGGGGGCGAGCAGTACTTC. The rearrangement uses TRBV7-9 and TRBJ2-7, with D perhaps given as TRBD1 or TRBD2 (5 bases each). CDR3 length equals 13 residues. The germline V and J ends were trimmed by 7 bases and 6 bases, with 16 bases remaining between them. Germline CDR1 SEHNR, CDR2 FQNEAQ (reference sequence).

The V and J genes are TRBV6-5 and TRBJ2-3; 8 bases map to TRBD1. The CDR3 runs to 15 residues. Unmatched junction bases numbered 6, after V lost 7 bases and J lost 0 bases. Germline V gives CDR1 MNHEY, CDR2 SVGAGI. This chain's CDR3 is CASTGQGLSTDTQYF. In DNA, the CDR3 is TGTGCCAGCACAGGACAGGGACTTAGCACAGATACGCAGTATTTT.

The chain has TRBV5-6 and TRBJ2-1; weak D call: TRBD2 (7 bases). CDR1 SGHDT and CDR2 YYEEEE come from the germline V gene. The CDR3 spans 13 residues. V was clipped by 7 bases and J by 5 bases, with 13 bases between them. The CDR3, as DNA: TGTGCCAGCTATCGGGGGGCCCACAATGAGCAGTTCTTC. Translated: CASYRGAHNEQFF.